The clone carrying this TCR beta chain was counted between two and nine times. The antigen is not known. This sample is drawn from a study of response to subunit inactivated influenza vaccine. Findings and caveats of the study: A suggestion made by the authors is that each seasonal influenza vaccination recruits few new T cells.

In germline, CDR1 is SGHTA, CDR2 FQGNSA. The CDR3 consists of 14 residues. V lost 6 bases, J lost 4 bases, and 5 bases stayed unmatched. A single record per CDR3 protein comes from TCRdb applying MiXCR to the RT-PCR reads. The table shows roughly 650,000 distinct CDR3 sequences, with 15% to 18% occurring only once. This rearrangement joins TRBV7-2 to TRBJ2-3, with 9 bases matching TRBD1. Specimen: PBMCs from blood, collected roughly 12 days after vaccination. This receptor was taken from a man aged 50-60 years who received an inactivated influenza vaccine. The chain's CDR3 is CASRQTGGSDTQYF. The CDR3 DNA follows: TGTGCCAGCAGACAAACAGGGGGCTCAGATACGCAGTATTTT.